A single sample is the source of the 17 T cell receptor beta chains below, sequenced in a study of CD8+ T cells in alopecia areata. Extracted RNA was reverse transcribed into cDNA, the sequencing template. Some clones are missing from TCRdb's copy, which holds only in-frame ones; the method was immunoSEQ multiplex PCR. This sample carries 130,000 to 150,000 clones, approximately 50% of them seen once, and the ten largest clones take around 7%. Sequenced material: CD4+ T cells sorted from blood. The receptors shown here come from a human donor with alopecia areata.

The CDR3 spells CASSQIEPRAPNTGELFF. In DNA form, the CDR3 reads TGCGCCAGCAGCCAGATAGAGCCTCGCGCCCCGAACACCGGGGAGCTGTTTTTT. The J gene is TRBJ2-2, the V gene TRBV4-1; D unclear. CDR1 is MGHRA and CDR2 is YSYEKL in the germline V gene. The V and J ends lost 3 bases and 0 bases respectively, with 17 bases between them. The CDR3 is 18 residues long.

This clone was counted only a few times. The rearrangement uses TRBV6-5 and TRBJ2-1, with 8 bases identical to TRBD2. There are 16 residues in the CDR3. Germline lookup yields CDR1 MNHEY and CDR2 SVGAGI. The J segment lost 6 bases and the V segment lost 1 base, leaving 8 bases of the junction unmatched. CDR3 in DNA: TGTGCCAGCAGTTACTTTCCGGGAGGGGCAATCAATGAGCAGTTCTTC. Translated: CASSYFPGGAINEQFF.

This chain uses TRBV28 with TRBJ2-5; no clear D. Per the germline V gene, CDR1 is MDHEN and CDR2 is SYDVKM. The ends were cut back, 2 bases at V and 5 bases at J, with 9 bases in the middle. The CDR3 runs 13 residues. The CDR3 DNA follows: TGTGCCAGCAGTTTAGTTGACAAGGAGACCCAGTACTTC. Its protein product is CASSLVDKETQYF.

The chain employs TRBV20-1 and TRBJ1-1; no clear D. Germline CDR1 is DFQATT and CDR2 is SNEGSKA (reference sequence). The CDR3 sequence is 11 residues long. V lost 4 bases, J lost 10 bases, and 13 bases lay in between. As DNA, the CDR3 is TGCAGTGCTACCATAGTAAAGGGAGCTTTCTTT. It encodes CSATIVKGAFF.

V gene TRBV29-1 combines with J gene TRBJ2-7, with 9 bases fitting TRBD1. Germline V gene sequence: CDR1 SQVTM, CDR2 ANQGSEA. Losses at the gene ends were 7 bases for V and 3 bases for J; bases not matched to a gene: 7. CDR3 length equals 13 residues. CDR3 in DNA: TGCAGCGCCTACCGGGGACAGGGCTACGAGCAGTACTTC. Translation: CSAYRGQGYEQYF.

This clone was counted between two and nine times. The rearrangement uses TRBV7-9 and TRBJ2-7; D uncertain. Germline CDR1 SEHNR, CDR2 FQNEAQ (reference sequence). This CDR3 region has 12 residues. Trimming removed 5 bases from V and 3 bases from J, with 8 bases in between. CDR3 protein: CASSANFYEQYF. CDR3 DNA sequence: TGTGCCAGCAGCGCAAACTTCTACGAGCAGTACTTC.

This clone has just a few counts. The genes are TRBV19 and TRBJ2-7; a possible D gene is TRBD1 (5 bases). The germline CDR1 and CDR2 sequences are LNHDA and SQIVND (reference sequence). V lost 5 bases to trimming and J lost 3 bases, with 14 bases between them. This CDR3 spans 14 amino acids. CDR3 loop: CASSVGQPLYEQYF. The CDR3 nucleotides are TGTGCCAGTAGTGTGGGGCAGCCTCTCTACGAGCAGTACTTC.

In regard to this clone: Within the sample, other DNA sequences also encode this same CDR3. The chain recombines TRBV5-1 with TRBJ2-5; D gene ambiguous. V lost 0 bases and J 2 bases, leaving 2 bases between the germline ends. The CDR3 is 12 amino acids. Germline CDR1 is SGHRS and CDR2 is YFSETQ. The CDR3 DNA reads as TGCGCCAGCAGCTTGGGACAAGAGACCCAGTACTTC. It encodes CASSLGQETQYF.

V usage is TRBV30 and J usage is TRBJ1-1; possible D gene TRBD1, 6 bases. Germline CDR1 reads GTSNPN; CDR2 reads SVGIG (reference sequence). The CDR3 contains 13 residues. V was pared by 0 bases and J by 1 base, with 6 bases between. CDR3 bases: TGTGCCTGGAGTGTGGGGGCGAACACTGAAGCTTTCTTT. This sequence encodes CAWSVGANTEAFF.

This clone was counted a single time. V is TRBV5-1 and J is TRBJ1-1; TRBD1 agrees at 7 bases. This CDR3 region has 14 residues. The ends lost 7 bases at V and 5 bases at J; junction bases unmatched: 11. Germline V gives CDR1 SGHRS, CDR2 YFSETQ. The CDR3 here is CASARTGWGTEAFF. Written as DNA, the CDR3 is TGCGCCAGCGCTAGGACAGGCTGGGGTACTGAAGCTTTCTTT. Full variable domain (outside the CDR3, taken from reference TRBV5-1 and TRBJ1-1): KAGVTQTPRYLIKTRGQQVTLSCSPISGHRSVSWYQQTPGQGLQFLFEYFSETQRNKGNFPGRFSGRQFSNSRSEMNVSTLELGDSALYLCASARTGWGTEAFFGQGTRLTVV.

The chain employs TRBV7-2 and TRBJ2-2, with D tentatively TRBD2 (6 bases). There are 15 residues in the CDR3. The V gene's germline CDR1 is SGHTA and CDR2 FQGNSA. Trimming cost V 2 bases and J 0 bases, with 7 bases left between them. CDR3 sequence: CASSLIAANTGELFF. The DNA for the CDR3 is TGTGCCAGCAGCTTAATAGCGGCGAACACCGGGGAGCTGTTTTTT.

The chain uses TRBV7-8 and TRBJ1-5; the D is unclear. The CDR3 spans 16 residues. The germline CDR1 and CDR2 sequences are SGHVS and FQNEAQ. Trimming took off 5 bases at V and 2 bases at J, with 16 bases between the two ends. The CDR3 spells CASSPVSSGGNQPQHF. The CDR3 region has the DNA TGTGCCAGCAGCCCCGTTTCGAGCGGCGGCAATCAGCCCCAGCATTTT.

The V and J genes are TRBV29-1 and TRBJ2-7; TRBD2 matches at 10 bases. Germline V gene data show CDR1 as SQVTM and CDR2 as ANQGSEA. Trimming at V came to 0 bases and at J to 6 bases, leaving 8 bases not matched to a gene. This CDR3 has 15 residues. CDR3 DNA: TGCAGCGTTGAAGATCCAGCGGGAGGGCCACGCGAGCAGTACTTC. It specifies CSVEDPAGGPREQYF.

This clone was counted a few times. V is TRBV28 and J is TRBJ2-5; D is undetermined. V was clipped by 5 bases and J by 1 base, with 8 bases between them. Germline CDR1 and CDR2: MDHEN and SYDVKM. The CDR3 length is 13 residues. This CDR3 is CASSRAFQETQYF. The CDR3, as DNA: TGTGCCAGCAGTCGAGCGTTCCAAGAGACCCAGTACTTC.

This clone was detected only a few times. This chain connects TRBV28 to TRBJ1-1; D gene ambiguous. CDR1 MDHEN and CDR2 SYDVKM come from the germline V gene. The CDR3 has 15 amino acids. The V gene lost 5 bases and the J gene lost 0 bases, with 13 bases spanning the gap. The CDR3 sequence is CASSPWTGVNTEAFF. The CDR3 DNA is TGTGCCAGCAGTCCCTGGACCGGGGTGAACACTGAAGCTTTCTTT.

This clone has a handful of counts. CDR3 nucleotides: TGTGCCAGCAAACAGGGAGGCTCCTACAATGAGCAGTTCTTC. Amino acids: CASKQGGSYNEQFF. This sequence joins TRBV28 and TRBJ2-1; D possibly matches TRBD1 or TRBD2 (6 bases each). Germline V lookup: CDR1 MDHEN, CDR2 SYDVKM. The CDR3 has 14 residues. Between the trimmed V and J ends, which lost 7 bases and 0 bases, there was a span of 10 bases.

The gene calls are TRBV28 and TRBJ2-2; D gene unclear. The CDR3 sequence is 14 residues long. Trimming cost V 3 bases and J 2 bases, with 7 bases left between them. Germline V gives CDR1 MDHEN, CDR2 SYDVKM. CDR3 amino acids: CASSFPQNTGELFF. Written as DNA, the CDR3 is TGTGCCAGCAGTTTCCCACAAAACACCGGGGAGCTGTTTTTT.